The 28 T cell receptor beta chains in this list originate from one sample, sequenced in a study of blood T cell repertoires in COVID-19. Data came from immunoSEQ multiplex PCR; TCRdb stores just in-frame clones and leaves some out. The sample has over 110,000 clones, around 72% seen once. The sample comprised peripheral blood. Receptor source: an older woman with acute or convalescent COVID-19.

The genes are TRBV30 and TRBJ2-5; 7 bases agree with TRBD2. CDR1 and CDR2 from the germline V gene are GTSNPN and SVGIG (reference sequence). Trimming cost V 0 bases and J 2 bases; bases outside gene matches: 9. The CDR3 runs to 16 residues. The CDR3: CAWSVFVLAYQETQYF. CDR3 sequence (DNA): TGTGCCTGGAGTGTATTCGTACTAGCGTATCAAGAGACCCAGTACTTC.

This chain connects TRBV18 to TRBJ2-5; D is possibly TRBD2 (6 bases). Trimming stripped 4 bases from V and 5 bases from J, with 11 bases between. Per the germline V gene, CDR1 is KGHSH and CDR2 is LQKENI. This CDR3 is built from 13 residues. This chain's CDR3 is CASSQGLAETQYF. The CDR3 DNA reads TGTGCCAGCTCACAGGGCCTAGCGGAGACCCAGTACTTC.

This clone was seen once. CDR3 DNA sequence: TGTGCCAGCAGCCAAGTACCGGCAGGGTCCTACGAGCAGTACTTC. Residues: CASSQVPAGSYEQYF. V and J are TRBV3-1 (or the pseudogene TRBV3-2) and TRBJ2-7; D is perhaps TRBD1 (5 bases). The CDR3 extends over 15 amino acids. Looked up from germline, CDR1 is LGHDT and CDR2 is YNNKEL (reference sequence). V dropped 1 base and J dropped 1 base, with 11 bases sitting between them.

This chain connects TRBV27 to TRBJ2-3, with a possible D match to TRBD1 (6 bases). The CDR3 sequence is 14 residues long. With 6 bases removed from V and 1 base from J, the gap between germline ends came to 11 bases. Germline CDR1 and CDR2: MNHEY and SMNVEV (reference sequence). As DNA, the CDR3 is TGTGCCAGCAGGCGGACAGACCGCACAGATACGCAGTATTTT. This gives the protein CASRRTDRTDTQYF.

This clone was seen a single time. The CDR3 sequence: CASSIGSRFTDTQYF. DNA of the CDR3: TGTGCCAGTAGTATAGGGAGTAGATTCACAGATACGCAGTATTTT. The V gene is TRBV19, the J gene TRBJ2-3; D not resolved. The CDR3 consists of 15 residues. With 1 base removed from V and 2 bases from J, the gap between germline ends came to 10 bases. Germline lookup yields CDR1 LNHDA and CDR2 SQIVND (reference sequence). The whole variable domain, remainder taken from reference TRBV19 and TRBJ2-3, is DGGITQSPKYLFRKEGQNVTLSCEQNLNHDAMYWYRQDPGQGLRLIYYSQIVNDFQKGDIAEGYSVSREKKESFPLTVTSAQKNPTAFYLCASSIGSRFTDTQYFGPGTRLTVL.

This chain uses TRBV3-1 (or the pseudogene TRBV3-2) with TRBJ1-2; the match to TRBD1 covers 7 bases. V dropped 1 base and J dropped 3; count of bases not matched to a gene: 5. The CDR3 is 15 amino acids. Germline CDR1 and CDR2: LGHDT and YNNKEL (reference sequence). CDR3 DNA sequence: TGTGCCAGCAGCCAAGGAGGGGGCAGGGACTATGGCTACACCTTC. It encodes CASSQGGGRDYGYTF.

This clone was found a few times. Other DNA sequences within the sample encode an identical CDR3. This chain connects TRBV10-3 to TRBJ2-1, with 9 bases matching TRBD2. The CDR3 extends over 13 amino acids. Germline V gene data show CDR1 as ENHRY and CDR2 as SYGVKD. V shed 6 bases and J 7 bases; nucleotides not matched to a gene: 4. The CDR3 loop reads CAIRASGNNEQFF. CDR3 DNA: TGTGCCATCAGGGCTAGCGGGAATAATGAGCAGTTCTTC.

This chain links TRBV10-3 with TRBJ2-1; the D gene is possibly TRBD2 (6 bases). Germline V gives CDR1 ENHRY, CDR2 SYGVKD. The CDR3 covers 13 residues. V shed 5 bases and J shed 4 bases, with 9 bases lying between them. CDR3 coding DNA: TGTGCCATCAGTCGGGACTTTTACAATGAGCAGTTCTTC. This encodes CAISRDFYNEQFF.

CDR3 loop: CASSYVRDSPLHF. DNA of the CDR3: TGTGCCAGCAGCTACGTCAGGGATTCACCCCTCCACTTT. The chain recombines TRBV7-3 with TRBJ1-6, with D maybe TRBD1 (5 bases). V gave up 4 bases and J gave up 8 bases, with 9 bases separating them. This CDR3 has 13 residues. In germline, CDR1 is SGHTA, CDR2 FQGTGA.

The chain combines TRBV18 with TRBJ1-6; maybe TRBD1 (5 bases). V gave up 2 bases and J gave up 5 bases, with 7 bases separating them. The germline V gene encodes CDR1 KGHSH and CDR2 LQKENI. This CDR3 is 14 amino acids long. DNA of the CDR3: TGTGCCAGCTCACCAGCAGGGAATAATTCACCCCTCCACTTT. It codes for CASSPAGNNSPLHF.

This rearrangement joins TRBV29-1 to TRBJ2-3; 11 bases are shared with TRBD2. The CDR3 is 15 amino acids. CDR1 SQVTM and CDR2 ANQGSEA come from the germline V gene. V dropped 5 bases and J dropped 1; count of bases not matched to a gene: 5. The CDR3 nucleotides are TGCAGCGTTCCGCTAGCGGGAGGCGGCACAGATACGCAGTATTTT. Residues: CSVPLAGGGTDTQYF.

V and J are TRBV3-1 (or the pseudogene TRBV3-2) and TRBJ2-1; 14 nucleotides agree with TRBD2. The CDR3 covers 15 residues. The junction had 4 bases not matched to a gene; V was cut back by 0 bases and J by 12 bases. Germline values: CDR1 LGHDT, CDR2 YNNKEL (reference sequence). The CDR3 nucleotides read TGTGCCAGCAGCCAAGAGGGACTAGCGGGAGTGGGGCAGTTCTTC. It yields the protein CASSQEGLAGVGQFF.

The genes are TRBV7-9 and TRBJ1-1; D is ambiguous. The V end lost 3 bases, the J end lost 3 bases, and 14 bases lay between the germline ends. The CDR3 runs 15 residues. CDR1 and CDR2 (germline): SEHNR, FQNEAQ (reference sequence). CDR3 in DNA: TGTGCCAGCAGCTTCATCACTATCGGGGACACTGAAGCTTTCTTT. It is translated as CASSFITIGDTEAFF.

The chain links TRBV6-4 to TRBJ2-7; 14 nucleotides match TRBD2. After removal of 4 bases from V and 1 base from J, the junction contained 6 bases not matched to a gene. The germline CDR1 and CDR2 sequences are MRHNA and SNTAGT. This CDR3 region has 17 residues. The CDR3 DNA reads TGTGCCAGCAGTGTTGGGGGACTAGCGGGAGAGTCCTACGAGCAGTACTTC. Translation: CASSVGGLAGESYEQYF.

The sample holds one count of this clone. The rearrangement links TRBV28 to TRBJ2-1, with 7 bases matching TRBD1. Trimming cost V 3 bases and J 4 bases; bases outside gene matches: 6. CDR1 is MDHEN and CDR2 is SYDVKM in the germline V gene. This CDR3 region has 15 residues. CDR3 sequence reads: CASSLVLGQYNEQFF. The CDR3 DNA reads TGTGCCAGCAGTTTGGTATTGGGACAGTACAATGAGCAGTTCTTC.

This clone has at least ten counts. The gene calls are TRBV2 and TRBJ2-7; tentative D call: TRBD1 (5 bases). CDR1 SNHLY and CDR2 FYNNEI come from the germline V gene. Trimming stripped 5 bases from V and 5 bases from J, with 19 bases between. The CDR3 sequence is 15 residues long. CDR3 amino acids: CASSRWLGEENEQYF. CDR3 DNA sequence: TGTGCCAGCAGTAGGTGGTTAGGGGAAGAGAACGAGCAGTACTTC.

The gene calls are TRBV19 and TRBJ1-5, with a weak D call TRBD1 (6 bases). The V end lost 2 bases, the J end lost 5 bases, and 16 bases lay between the germline ends. From germline, CDR1 is LNHDA and CDR2 SQIVND (reference sequence). There are 16 residues in the CDR3. CDR3 amino acids: CASSISVPGEDQPQHF. The CDR3 bases are TGTGCCAGTAGTATAAGTGTGCCAGGGGAAGATCAGCCCCAGCATTTT.

The chain links TRBV28 to TRBJ2-7; 8 bases map to TRBD1. In germline, CDR1 is MDHEN, CDR2 SYDVKM. With V trimmed by 2 bases and J by 3 bases, 9 bases remained unmatched. CDR3 length: 16 amino acids. CDR3 sequence (DNA): TGTGCCAGCAGTTTAATGGCAGGGGGCCTATACTACGAGCAGTACTTC. Translation: CASSLMAGGLYYEQYF.

The chain has TRBV6-4 and TRBJ1-2; D uncertain. Between the trimmed V and J ends, which lost 5 bases and 8 bases, there was a span of 15 bases. Germline CDR1 and CDR2: MRHNA and SNTAGT. The length of the CDR3 is 13 residues. As DNA, the CDR3 is TGTGCCAGCAGTTCCGAAACGGGGTACGGCTACACCTTC. The encoded protein is CASSSETGYGYTF.

The chain uses TRBV30 and TRBJ1-5; D possibly corresponds to TRBD1 (6 bases). The CDR3 is made up of 16 amino acids. From germline, CDR1 is GTSNPN and CDR2 SVGIG (reference sequence). The V gene lost 6 bases and the J gene lost 2 bases, with 20 bases spanning the gap. Here the CDR3 DNA reads TGTGCCTGCAACCCTGGGGGCAGATCGGGCAATCAGCCCCAGCATTTT. Translating it yields CACNPGGRSGNQPQHF.

The chain joins TRBV5-6 to TRBJ2-1, with D tentatively TRBD2 (5 bases). V gave up 0 bases and J gave up 2 bases, with 6 bases separating them. The CDR3 has 14 amino acids. Germline V CDR1 and CDR2: SGHDT, YYEEEE. CDR3 amino acids: CASSLGTAYNEQFF. In nucleotides, the CDR3 is TGTGCCAGCAGCTTGGGGACTGCCTACAATGAGCAGTTCTTC.

The V and J genes are TRBV4-2 and TRBJ2-1; TRBD2 is a possible D gene (6 bases). Germline V gives CDR1 LGHNA, CDR2 YNFKEQ. This CDR3 contains 15 residues. Trimming stripped 0 bases from V and 4 bases from J, with 10 bases between. The CDR3 nucleotides are TGTGCCAGCAGCCAAGATAGCGGCGGTTACAATGAGCAGTTCTTC. Translated, it gives CASSQDSGGYNEQFF.

The genes are TRBV28 and TRBJ2-3; 10 nucleotides agree with TRBD1. The germline V gene encodes CDR1 MDHEN and CDR2 SYDVKM. CDR3 length: 15 residues. J was trimmed by 2 bases and V by 5 bases; bases with no gene match: 4. The CDR3 protein is CASSTGTGVTDTQYF. CDR3 nucleotide sequence: TGTGCCAGCAGTACCGGGACAGGGGTCACAGATACGCAGTATTTT.

This clone was seen a handful of times. The chain employs TRBV3-1 (or the pseudogene TRBV3-2) and TRBJ1-6; D ambiguous. CDR1 and CDR2 (germline): LGHDT, YNNKEL (reference sequence). The CDR3 is 17 residues long. Between the trimmed V and J ends, which lost 0 bases and 0 bases, there was a span of 9 bases. CDR3 sequence: CASSQDLVSSYNSPLHF. The CDR3, as DNA: TGTGCCAGCAGCCAAGACTTGGTGAGCTCCTATAATTCACCCCTCCACTTT.

This chain joins TRBV18 and TRBJ2-1; D perhaps matches TRBD1 (6 bases). The CDR3 totals 17 residues. Trimming removed 1 base from V and 6 bases from J, with 19 bases in between. Germline-derived CDR1 and CDR2 are KGHSH and LQKENI. Here the CDR3 reads CASSPLHPRQGSNEQFF. The CDR3 DNA sequence: TGTGCCAGCTCACCACTCCACCCGCGGCAGGGGAGCAATGAGCAGTTCTTC. The variable domain in full, with the rest retrieved from reference TRBV18 and TRBJ2-1, is NAGVMQNPRHLVRRRGQEARLRCSPMKGHSHVYWYRQLPEEGLKFMVYLQKENIIDESGMPKERFSAEFPKEGPSILRIQQVVRGDSAAYFCASSPLHPRQGSNEQFFGPGTRLTVL.

This chain joins TRBV6-5 and TRBJ2-5, with D uncertain. The CDR3 spans 13 residues. Germline loops: CDR1 MNHEY, CDR2 SVGAGI. V was pared by 3 bases and J by 5 bases, with 10 bases between. This chain's CDR3 is CASSYENTETQYF. Written as DNA, the CDR3 is TGTGCCAGCAGTTATGAGAATACGGAGACCCAGTACTTC.

The chain uses TRBV4-1 and TRBJ1-3; D is possibly TRBD1 (6 bases). The CDR3 consists of 17 residues. V lost 0 bases to trimming and J lost 4 bases, with 16 bases between them. The germline CDR1 and CDR2 sequences are MGHRA and YSYEKL. The DNA of the CDR3 is TGCGCCAGCAGCCAAGATGCGGCAGGGGATCTCGGAAACACCATATATTTT. It specifies CASSQDAAGDLGNTIYF.

V and J are TRBV27 and TRBJ2-1; D might be TRBD2 (6 bases). V gave up 8 bases and J gave up 5 bases, with 13 bases separating them. Germline CDR1 is MNHEY and CDR2 is SMNVEV (reference sequence). The CDR3 totals 13 residues. This chain's CDR3 is CASGGGRNNEQFF. The DNA for the CDR3 is TGTGCCAGCGGTGGGGGGAGAAACAATGAGCAGTTCTTC.